A single sample gave rise to the 22 T cell receptor beta chains below, sequenced in a study of blood T cell repertoires in COVID-19. Assay: immunoSEQ multiplex PCR; the TCRdb copy retains only in-frame clones and omits some. Here the sample spans 200,000 or so clones, around 85% being singletons. The specimen sequenced was PBMCs or T cells enriched from blood (not recorded which). These TCRs come from a woman aged 40 to 50 with acute COVID-19.

This sequence joins TRBV7-2 and TRBJ1-5; 9 bases align to TRBD1. This CDR3 has 17 residues. Trimming cost V 2 bases and J 9 bases; bases outside gene matches: 14. The germline gives CDR1 SGHTA, CDR2 FQGNSA. CDR3 residues: CASSLTPGQGVGGPQHF. CDR3 nucleotide sequence: TGTGCCAGCAGCTTAACCCCGGGACAGGGTGTTGGAGGGCCCCAGCATTTT.

The V gene is TRBV28, the J gene TRBJ1-4, with a weak D call TRBD1 (6 bases). Per the germline V gene, CDR1 is MDHEN and CDR2 is SYDVKM. The CDR3 sequence is 16 residues long. Trimming pared 10 bases from V and 7 bases from J, leaving 25 bases between. CDR3 protein: CATRGGYRASFEKLFF. CDR3 in DNA: TGTGCCACGAGGGGGGGTTACCGTGCTTCTTTTGAAAAACTGTTTTTT.

This chain uses TRBV6-1 with TRBJ2-5, with D perhaps TRBD1 (6 bases). CDR1 and CDR2 (germline): MNHNS, SASEGT. This CDR3 spans 17 amino acids. Trimming pared 4 bases from V and 4 bases from J, leaving 22 bases between. The CDR3 here is CASSGLYRDTAGETQYF. As DNA, the CDR3 is TGTGCCAGCAGTGGCTTATACCGGGACACGGCCGGAGAGACCCAGTACTTC.

This clone is a singleton in its sample. This chain joins TRBV27 and TRBJ2-1; TRBD2 might be the D (6 bases). The CDR3 contains 13 residues. Between the trimmed V and J ends, which lost 5 bases and 4 bases, there was a span of 9 bases. Germline values: CDR1 MNHEY, CDR2 SMNVEV (reference sequence). Here the CDR3 DNA reads TGTGCCAGCAGTGGAGGGCTTTACAATGAGCAGTTCTTC. Translating gives CASSGGLYNEQFF.

CDR3 sequence: CASSPSGESTDTQYF. The CDR3 region has the DNA TGTGCCAGCTCACCTTCCGGGGAAAGCACAGATACGCAGTATTTT. The chain is built from TRBV18 and TRBJ2-3; the D gene is possibly TRBD2 (5 bases). CDR1 is KGHSH and CDR2 is LQKENI in the germline V gene. CDR3 length: 15 amino acids. The V end was cut by 3 bases, the J end by 0 bases, with 10 bases between.

J is TRBJ2-5 and V is TRBV3-1 (or the pseudogene TRBV3-2), with D maybe TRBD1 (6 bases). The V and J ends lost 4 bases and 0 bases respectively, with 12 bases between them. This CDR3 is 15 amino acids long. Per the germline V gene, CDR1 is LGHDT and CDR2 is YNNKEL (reference sequence). The CDR3 sequence: CASSLQGKDQETQYF. CDR3 in DNA: TGTGCCAGCAGCCTACAGGGAAAGGACCAAGAGACCCAGTACTTC.

The V call is TRBV11-2, the J call TRBJ1-1; the match to TRBD1 covers 9 bases. CDR1 and CDR2 from the germline V gene are SGHAT and FQNNGV. CDR3 length: 13 amino acids. V shed 4 bases and J 4 bases; nucleotides not matched to a gene: 1. The CDR3 loop is CASSWDRATEAFF. CDR3 bases: TGTGCCAGCAGCTGGGACAGGGCCACTGAAGCTTTCTTT. Filled out from reference TRBV11-2 and TRBJ1-1, the complete variable domain reads EAGVAQSPRYKIIEKRQSVAFWCNPISGHATLYWYQQILGQGPKLLIQFQNNGVVDDSQLPKDRFSAERLKGVDSTLKIQPAKLEDSAVYLCASSWDRATEAFFGQGTRLTVV.

This chain uses TRBV28 with TRBJ1-2, with TRBD1 matching 10 bases. Trimming removed 6 bases from V and 7 bases from J; junction bases left unmatched: 8. The CDR3 totals 14 residues. Germline CDR1 and CDR2: MDHEN and SYDVKM. The CDR3 region has the DNA TGTGCCAGCAGGATGCCGGGACAGGGGTCTGGCTACACCTTC. Its translation: CASRMPGQGSGYTF.

On this clone: Distinct nucleotide sequences in the sample also encode this CDR3. The rearrangement links TRBV7-8 to TRBJ1-1; D is perhaps TRBD1 (6 bases). The CDR3 runs 14 residues. Germline V gene data show CDR1 as SGHVS and CDR2 as FQNEAQ. Trimming pared 2 bases from V and 1 base from J, leaving 8 bases between. The CDR3 here is CASSLRTENTEAFF. Written as DNA, the CDR3 is TGTGCCAGCAGCTTAAGGACAGAGAACACTGAAGCTTTCTTT.

The gene calls are TRBV6-1 and TRBJ2-3; 8 nucleotides align to TRBD2. V lost 3 bases, J lost 0 bases, and 8 bases stayed unmatched. Germline V gives CDR1 MNHNS, CDR2 SASEGT. The CDR3 length is 17 residues. The CDR3 sequence is CASSDRAGARSTDTQYF. In nucleotides, the CDR3 is TGTGCCAGCAGTGACCGAGCGGGAGCCAGAAGCACAGATACGCAGTATTTT.

The chain carries TRBV5-1 and TRBJ1-1; D may be TRBD1 (6 bases). Trimming removed 2 bases from V and 8 bases from J, with 13 bases in between. Germline CDR1 SGHRS, CDR2 YFSETQ. CDR3 size: 13 residues. CDR3 nucleotides: TGCGCCAGCAGCTTAGGACAGCGCGGAGAAGCTTTCTTT. This translates into CASSLGQRGEAFF.

The chain couples TRBV3-1 (or the pseudogene TRBV3-2) to TRBJ2-3; 7 positions agree with TRBD2. CDR1 LGHDT and CDR2 YNNKEL come from the germline V gene (reference sequence). There are 16 residues in the CDR3. The trim removed 0 bases at V and 3 bases at J, leaving 6 bases unmatched. The CDR3 nucleotides read TGTGCCAGCAGCCAAGATCCCGGGAGGAGGACAGATACGCAGTATTTT. This gives the protein CASSQDPGRRTDTQYF.

This sequence joins TRBV7-2 and TRBJ2-5; TRBD2 matches at 12 bases. Germline loops: CDR1 SGHTA, CDR2 FQGNSA. CDR3 size: 15 residues. Trimming at V came to 3 bases and at J to 5 bases, leaving 4 bases not matched to a gene. The CDR3 DNA reads as TGTGCCAGCAGCTTGGCCGGGACTAGCGGGGAGACCCAGTACTTC. This gives the protein CASSLAGTSGETQYF.

The CDR3 protein is CSVVGNRGRETQYF. The DNA for the CDR3 is TGCAGCGTTGTGGGGAACAGGGGGAGAGAGACCCAGTACTTC. This chain uses TRBV29-1 with TRBJ2-5; 8 bases line up with TRBD1. The CDR3 contains 14 residues. The trim removed 4 bases at V and 4 bases at J, leaving 8 bases unmatched. The germline CDR1 and CDR2 sequences are SQVTM and ANQGSEA.

The table lists this clone with a count of one. This rearrangement joins TRBV27 to TRBJ1-5; TRBD1 aligns across 8 bases. This CDR3 is built from 14 residues. The germline gives CDR1 MNHEY, CDR2 SMNVEV (reference sequence). With 2 bases clipped from V and 6 bases from J, the junction kept 3 bases outside the gene matches. CDR3 nucleotides: TGTGCCAGCAGTTTACAGGGGGCGGGTCAGCCCCAGCATTTT. This codes for CASSLQGAGQPQHF.

The V and J genes are TRBV9 and TRBJ2-5; possibly TRBD2 for D (6 bases). V shed 3 bases and J shed 5 bases, with 11 bases lying between them. The CDR3 sequence is 13 residues long. Per the germline V gene, CDR1 is SGDLS and CDR2 is YYNGEE. The CDR3 nucleotides are TGTGCCAGCAGCGCCGGGAGCGGGGAGACCCAGTACTTC. Amino acids: CASSAGSGETQYF.

This rearrangement joins TRBV28 to TRBJ2-1, with 10 bases fitting TRBD1. The CDR3 totals 14 residues. Germline V gene lookup returns CDR1 MDHEN and CDR2 SYDVKM. The V segment lost 6 bases and the J segment 6 bases; nucleotides outside the gene matches: 5. The CDR3 protein is CASSDRGRSNEQFF. DNA for the CDR3: TGTGCCAGCAGCGACAGGGGGCGAAGCAATGAGCAGTTCTTC.

The chain joins TRBV18 to TRBJ2-5; perhaps TRBD1 as D (6 bases). CDR1 and CDR2 from the germline V gene are KGHSH and LQKENI. V lost 4 bases and J 2 bases, leaving 20 bases between the germline ends. The CDR3 has 17 amino acids. CDR3 nucleotide sequence: TGTGCCAGCTCACGTGAACAGGGCCGCACCGGGCAAGAGACCCAGTACTTC. It yields the protein CASSREQGRTGQETQYF.

The V and J genes are TRBV11-3 and TRBJ2-7; TRBD1 might be the D (6 bases). Trimming removed 5 bases from V and 2 bases from J, with 10 bases in between. CDR3 length equals 13 residues. Germline V gene data show CDR1 as SGHNT and CDR2 as YENEEA. CDR3 DNA sequence: TGTGCCAGCAGCAGACAGGACACCTACGAGCAGTACTTC. This gives the protein CASSRQDTYEQYF.

This chain's CDR3 is CASSYTENTQYF. The DNA of the CDR3 is TGTGCCAGCAGCTATACGGAGAATACGCAGTATTTT. The chain is built from TRBV3-1 (or the pseudogene TRBV3-2) and TRBJ2-3; D unresolved. Trimming left V 5 bases short and J 7 bases short, with 10 bases between. CDR3 length: 12 residues. CDR1 is LGHDT and CDR2 is YNNKEL in the germline V gene (reference sequence).

The chain employs TRBV2 and TRBJ1-1; 7 nucleotides match TRBD1. Germline V CDR1 and CDR2: SNHLY, FYNNEI. J was trimmed by 4 bases and V by 6 bases; bases with no gene match: 5. This CDR3 has 13 residues. CDR3: CASSAYRGTEAFF. CDR3 nucleotides: TGTGCCAGCAGCGCATACAGGGGCACTGAAGCTTTCTTT. Combining the CDR3 with reference TRBV2 and TRBJ1-1 gives the whole variable domain EPEVTQTPSHQVTQMGQEVILRCVPISNHLYFYWYRQILGQKVEFLVSFYNNEISEKSEIFDDQFSVERPDGSNFTLKIRSTKLEDSAMYFCASSAYRGTEAFFGQGTRLTVV.

The chain recombines TRBV5-5 with TRBJ1-2; 9 bases are a match to TRBD1. This CDR3 has 17 residues. The junction had 12 bases not matched to a gene; V was cut back by 4 bases and J by 2 bases. Germline values: CDR1 SGHKS, CDR2 YYEKEE (reference sequence). CDR3 in amino acids: CASSPSQPTGGNYGYTF. The DNA for the CDR3 is TGTGCCAGCAGCCCGTCCCAGCCCACAGGGGGCAACTATGGCTACACCTTC.